The 17 T cell receptor beta chains below were found in one sample sequenced in a study of vaccination effects on CD4 cells after COVID-19. The assay was immunoSEQ multiplex PCR, and TCRdb's table has in-frame clones only and misses some. The profile shows under 25,000 clones, roughly 81% of them singletons. Sequencing in the ViraFEST assay came after antigen-specific CD4+ T cells had been expanded with viral peptide pools, which were used to stimulate PBMC. Having been cultured for less than 12 days, the cells underwent CD4+ T cell isolation. All study participants received two doses of BNT162b2 or mRNA-1273 vaccine. Their target antigens are unknown. Here the sequenced sample was CD4+ T cells from PBMCs cultured with SARS-CoV-2 spike peptides, taken after COVID-19 vaccination. These receptors originate from a human donor who received a COVID-19 vaccine. Some clones in this sample may be carry-over from other donors' samples.

The chain couples TRBV7-3 to TRBJ2-2; D is unclear. CDR3 length: 15 amino acids. Looked up from germline, CDR1 is SGHTA and CDR2 is FQGTGA. V was pared by 5 bases and J by 1 base, with 11 bases between. CDR3 sequence (DNA): TGTGCCAGCAGCATGTCCCCTCTGAACACCGGGGAGCTGTTTTTT. Amino acid sequence: CASSMSPLNTGELFF.

The J gene is TRBJ2-5, the V gene TRBV7-9; D call uncertain. Trimming took off 5 bases at V and 4 bases at J, with 5 bases between the two ends. Germline V lookup: CDR1 SEHNR, CDR2 FQNEAQ (reference sequence). The CDR3 has 11 amino acids. DNA for the CDR3: TGTGCCAGCAGCCGCGGAGAGACCCAGTACTTC. Translating gives CASSRGETQYF.

This clone was observed once. This chain links TRBV5-1 with TRBJ2-5; unclear D gene. The germline V gene has CDR1 SGHRS and CDR2 YFSETQ. Trimming removed 5 bases at V and 9 bases at J, with 20 bases between. CDR3 size: 14 residues. The CDR3 sequence: CASSFWNPNGSQYF. CDR3 bases: TGCGCCAGCAGTTTTTGGAACCCAAATGGTTCCCAGTACTTC.

The rearrangement links TRBV7-2 to TRBJ1-2; D call uncertain. Germline-derived CDR1 and CDR2 are SGHTA and FQGNSA. This CDR3 spans 14 amino acids. V was trimmed by 4 bases and J by 6 bases, leaving 15 bases between them. CDR3 region: CASSSKTVRDGYTF. CDR3 DNA: TGTGCCAGCAGCTCAAAGACGGTGAGGGATGGCTACACCTTC.

This clone was counted a few times. The chain recombines TRBV7-9 with TRBJ2-7, with D possibly matching TRBD2 (6 bases). Trimming stripped 6 bases from V and 6 bases from J, with 12 bases between. This CDR3 region has 12 residues. Per the germline V gene, CDR1 is SEHNR and CDR2 is FQNEAQ (reference sequence). CDR3 loop: CASSPGLGEQYV. CDR3 in DNA: TGTGCCAGCAGTCCGGGACTGGGCGAGCAGTACGTC.

The V and J genes are TRBV24-1 and TRBJ2-1; D gene ambiguous. Germline-derived CDR1 and CDR2 are KGHDR and SFDVKD. The CDR3 runs 15 residues. V dropped 0 bases and J dropped 7 bases, with 12 bases sitting between them. The CDR3 nucleotides read TGTGCCACCAGTGATTTGGAAAGGATATCAAATGAGCAGTTCTTC. As protein: CATSDLERISNEQFF.

The gene calls are TRBV4-1 and TRBJ1-2, with 8 positions matching TRBD1. CDR1 MGHRA and CDR2 YSYEKL come from the germline V gene. The V and J ends lost 6 bases and 2 bases, in that order; junction bases with no gene match: 17. This CDR3 region has 18 residues. The CDR3 coding sequence is TGCGCCAGCAGTCAGCGTTTTTCCGGACAGGGAAAAAACTATGGCTACACCTTC. Translation gives CASSQRFSGQGKNYGYTF.

This rearrangement joins TRBV24-1 to TRBJ2-2; 10 bases align to TRBD1. Germline V gene lookup returns CDR1 KGHDR and CDR2 SFDVKD. Unmatched junction bases numbered 21, after V lost 4 bases and J lost 5 bases. The CDR3 has 21 residues. CDR3: CATSDNSPGTGESVRTGELFF. In DNA form, the CDR3 reads TGTGCCACCAGTGACAACTCTCCTGGGACAGGGGAATCGGTTAGGACCGGGGAGCTGTTTTTT.

This chain connects TRBV12-3 or TRBV12-4 to TRBJ1-2; no reliable D call. CDR3 size: 12 residues. V lost 3 bases and J lost 4, with 6 bases in between. CDR3 loop: CASSFGSYGYTF. The CDR3 nucleotides read TGTGCCAGCAGTTTCGGCAGCTATGGCTACACCTTC.

This chain links TRBV24-1 with TRBJ2-3, with D perhaps matching TRBD1 (5 bases). CDR1 and CDR2 (germline): KGHDR, SFDVKD. The CDR3 is 13 residues long. V was pared by 5 bases and J by 3 bases, with 8 bases between. The CDR3 is CATSARATDTQYF. DNA for the CDR3: TGTGCCACCAGTGCCAGGGCGACAGATACGCAGTATTTT.

This sequence joins TRBV5-1 and TRBJ2-6, with a possible D match to TRBD1 (6 bases). V lost 2 bases and J 4 bases, leaving 19 bases between the germline ends. Germline lookup yields CDR1 SGHRS and CDR2 YFSETQ. This CDR3 comprises 18 residues. CDR3 region: CASSFGQGRVRGANVLTF. Written as DNA, the CDR3 is TGCGCCAGCAGCTTTGGGCAGGGGAGAGTTAGGGGGGCCAACGTCCTGACTTTC.

This clone was detected only a few times. This chain links TRBV27 with TRBJ1-1, with TRBD1 identical over 7 bases. The CDR3 loop spans 13 amino acids. J was trimmed by 2 bases and V by 5 bases; bases with no gene match: 2. CDR1 and CDR2 (germline): MNHEY, SMNVEV (reference sequence). The CDR3 reads CASSRQGNTEAFF. CDR3 nucleotide sequence: TGTGCCAGCAGTAGACAGGGAAACACTGAAGCTTTCTTT.

The V call is TRBV5-1, the J call TRBJ1-1, with 7 bases matching TRBD1. J was trimmed by 0 bases and V by 2 bases; bases with no gene match: 4. CDR1 and CDR2 from the germline V gene are SGHRS and YFSETQ. The CDR3 runs 15 residues. This chain's CDR3 is CASSLSGTVNTEAFF. CDR3 DNA sequence: TGCGCCAGCAGCTTATCAGGGACAGTGAACACTGAAGCTTTCTTT.

The V gene is TRBV19, the J gene TRBJ1-1; 9 bases line up with TRBD1. Germline lookup yields CDR1 LNHDA and CDR2 SQIVND (reference sequence). Unmatched junction bases numbered 6, after V lost 3 bases and J lost 4 bases. The CDR3 loop spans 15 amino acids. The CDR3 sequence: CASSIATGGGTEAFF. The CDR3 DNA reads as TGTGCCAGTAGTATCGCCACAGGGGGCGGCACTGAAGCTTTCTTT.

The gene calls are TRBV28 and TRBJ1-5; D is possibly TRBD1 (6 bases). From germline, CDR1 is MDHEN and CDR2 SYDVKM. V lost 5 bases and J 7 bases, leaving 12 bases between the germline ends. CDR3 length: 13 residues. CDR3 sequence: CASSGGGRQPQHF. The CDR3 DNA is TGTGCCAGCAGTGGAGGGGGTAGGCAGCCCCAGCATTTT.

This clone was detected only a few times. V gene TRBV7-2 combines with J gene TRBJ2-5, with 9 positions matching TRBD1. CDR3 size: 15 residues. Germline trimming cut 7 bases from V and 3 bases from J; bases unmatched to any gene: 9. CDR1 is SGHTA and CDR2 is FQGNSA in the germline V gene. The CDR3 DNA is TGTGCCAGCAACTCCGGGACAGGGAGGGAAGAGACCCAGTACTTC. This codes for CASNSGTGREETQYF.

This clone was observed a handful of times. The chain recombines TRBV3-1 (or the pseudogene TRBV3-2) with TRBJ2-7; no clear D gene. Trimming pared 0 bases from V and 0 bases from J, leaving 6 bases between. This CDR3 has 14 amino acids. In germline, CDR1 is LGHDT, CDR2 YNNKEL (reference sequence). CDR3 amino acids: CASSQDGSSYEQYV. The CDR3 DNA reads as TGTGCCAGCAGCCAAGACGGTAGCTCCTACGAGCAGTACGTC.